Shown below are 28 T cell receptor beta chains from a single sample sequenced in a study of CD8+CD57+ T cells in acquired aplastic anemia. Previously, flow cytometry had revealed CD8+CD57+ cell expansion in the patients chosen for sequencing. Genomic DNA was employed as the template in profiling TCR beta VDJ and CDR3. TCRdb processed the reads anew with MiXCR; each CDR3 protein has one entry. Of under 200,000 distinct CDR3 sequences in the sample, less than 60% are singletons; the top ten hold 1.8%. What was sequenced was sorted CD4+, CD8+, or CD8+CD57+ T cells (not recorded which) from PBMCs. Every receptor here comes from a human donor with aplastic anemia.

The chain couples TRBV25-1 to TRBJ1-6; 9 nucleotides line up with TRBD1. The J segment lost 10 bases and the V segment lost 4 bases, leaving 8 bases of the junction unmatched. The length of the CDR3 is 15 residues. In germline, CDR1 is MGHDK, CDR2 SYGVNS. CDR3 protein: CASSAPGTGSSPLHF. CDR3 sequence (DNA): TGTGCCAGCAGTGCCCCCGGGACAGGGTCGTCACCCCTCCACTTT.

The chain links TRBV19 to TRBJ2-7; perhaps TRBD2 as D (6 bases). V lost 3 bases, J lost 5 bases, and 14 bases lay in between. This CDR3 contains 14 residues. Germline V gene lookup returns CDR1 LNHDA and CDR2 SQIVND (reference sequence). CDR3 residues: CASSMRDGRDEQYF. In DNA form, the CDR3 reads TGTGCCAGTAGTATGCGGGACGGTCGGGACGAGCAGTACTTC.

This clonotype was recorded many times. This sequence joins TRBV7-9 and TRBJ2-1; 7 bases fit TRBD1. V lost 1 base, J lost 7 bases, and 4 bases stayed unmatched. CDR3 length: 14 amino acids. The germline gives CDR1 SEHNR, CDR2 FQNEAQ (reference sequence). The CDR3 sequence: CASSLGGRGNEQFF. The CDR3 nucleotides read TGTGCCAGCAGCTTAGGGGGCAGGGGGAATGAGCAGTTCTTC.

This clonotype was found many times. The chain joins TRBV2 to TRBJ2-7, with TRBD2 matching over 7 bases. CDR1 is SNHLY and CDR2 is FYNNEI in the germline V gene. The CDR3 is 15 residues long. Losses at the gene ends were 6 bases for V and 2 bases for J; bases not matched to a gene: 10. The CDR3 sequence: CASRLSGIDTYEQYF. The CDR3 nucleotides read TGTGCCAGCAGATTAAGCGGGATCGACACCTACGAGCAGTACTTC.

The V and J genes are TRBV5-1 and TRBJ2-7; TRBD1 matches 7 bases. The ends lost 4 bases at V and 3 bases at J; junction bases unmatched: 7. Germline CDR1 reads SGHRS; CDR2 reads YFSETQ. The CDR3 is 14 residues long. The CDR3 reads CASSPSGTDYEQYF. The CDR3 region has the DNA TGCGCCAGCAGCCCGTCCGGGACAGACTACGAGCAGTACTTC.

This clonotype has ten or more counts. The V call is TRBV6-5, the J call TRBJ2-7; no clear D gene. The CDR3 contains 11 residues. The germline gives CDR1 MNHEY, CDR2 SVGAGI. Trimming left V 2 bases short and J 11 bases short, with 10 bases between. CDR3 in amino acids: CASSYRDKEYF. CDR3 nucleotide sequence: TGTGCCAGCAGTTACAGGGATAAAGAGTACTTC.

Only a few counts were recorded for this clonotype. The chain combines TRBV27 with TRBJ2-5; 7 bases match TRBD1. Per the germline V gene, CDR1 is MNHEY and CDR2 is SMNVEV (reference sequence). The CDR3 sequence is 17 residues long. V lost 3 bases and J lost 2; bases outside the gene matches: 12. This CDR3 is CASSFSSWTGGQETQYF. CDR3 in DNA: TGTGCCAGCAGTTTTTCGTCTTGGACAGGCGGACAAGAGACCCAGTACTTC.

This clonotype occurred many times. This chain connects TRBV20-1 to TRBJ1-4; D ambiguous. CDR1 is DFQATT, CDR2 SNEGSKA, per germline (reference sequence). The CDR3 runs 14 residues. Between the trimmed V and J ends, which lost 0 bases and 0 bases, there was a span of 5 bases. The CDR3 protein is CSARDSSTNEKLFF. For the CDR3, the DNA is TGCAGTGCTAGAGACAGCTCAACTAATGAAAAACTGTTTTTT.

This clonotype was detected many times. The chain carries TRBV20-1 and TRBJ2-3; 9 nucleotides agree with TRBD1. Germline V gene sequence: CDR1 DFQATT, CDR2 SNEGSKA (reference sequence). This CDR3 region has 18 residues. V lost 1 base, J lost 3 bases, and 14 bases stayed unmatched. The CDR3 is CSARGRVGGGQGTDTQYF. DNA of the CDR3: TGCAGTGCTAGAGGAAGGGTTGGGGGGGGACAGGGAACAGATACGCAGTATTTT.

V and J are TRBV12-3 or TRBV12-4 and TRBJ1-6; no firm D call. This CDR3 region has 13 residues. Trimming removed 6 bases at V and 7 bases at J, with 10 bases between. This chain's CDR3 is CASSQTPNSPLHF. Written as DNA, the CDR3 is TGTGCCAGCAGCCAAACTCCCAATTCACCCCTCCACTTT.

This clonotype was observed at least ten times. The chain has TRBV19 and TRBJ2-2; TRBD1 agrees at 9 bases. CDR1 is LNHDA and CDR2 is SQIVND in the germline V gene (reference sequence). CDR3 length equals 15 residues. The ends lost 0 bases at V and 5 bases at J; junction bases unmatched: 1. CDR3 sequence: CASSIETGGTGELFF. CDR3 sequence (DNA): TGTGCCAGTAGTATAGAGACAGGGGGAACCGGGGAGCTGTTTTTT.

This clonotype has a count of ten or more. The CDR3 nucleotides read TGTGCCAGCAGCGTAGAGGGACAGGGCTATGAGCAGTTCTTC. Encoded protein: CASSVEGQGYEQFF. The chain employs TRBV9 and TRBJ2-1, with TRBD1 identical over 9 bases. V was clipped by 0 bases and J by 8 bases; unmatched bases: 3. This CDR3 is 14 amino acids long. CDR1 and CDR2 (germline): SGDLS, YYNGEE.

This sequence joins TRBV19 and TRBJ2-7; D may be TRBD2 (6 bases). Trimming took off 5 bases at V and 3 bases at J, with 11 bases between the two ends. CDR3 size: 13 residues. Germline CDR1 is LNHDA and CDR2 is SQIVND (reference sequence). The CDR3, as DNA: TGTGCCAGTAGTCCGGGACTCAACTACGAGCAGTACTTC. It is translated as CASSPGLNYEQYF. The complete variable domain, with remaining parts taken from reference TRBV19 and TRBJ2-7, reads DGGITQSPKYLFRKEGQNVTLSCEQNLNHDAMYWYRQDPGQGLRLIYYSQIVNDFQKGDIAEGYSVSREKKESFPLTVTSAQKNPTAFYLCASSPGLNYEQYFGPGTRLTVT.

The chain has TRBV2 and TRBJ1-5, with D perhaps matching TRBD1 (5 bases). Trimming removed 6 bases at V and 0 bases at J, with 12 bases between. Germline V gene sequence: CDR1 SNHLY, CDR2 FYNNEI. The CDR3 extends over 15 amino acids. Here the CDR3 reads CASRGDGDSNQPQHF. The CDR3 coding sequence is TGTGCCAGCAGGGGGGACGGGGATAGCAATCAGCCCCAGCATTTT.

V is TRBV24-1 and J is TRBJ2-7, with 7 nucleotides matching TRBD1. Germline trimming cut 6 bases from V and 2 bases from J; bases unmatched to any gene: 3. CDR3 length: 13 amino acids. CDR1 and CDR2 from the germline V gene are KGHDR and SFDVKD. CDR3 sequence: CATSSTGTYEQYF. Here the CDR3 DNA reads TGTGCCACCAGTTCGACAGGGACCTACGAGCAGTACTTC.

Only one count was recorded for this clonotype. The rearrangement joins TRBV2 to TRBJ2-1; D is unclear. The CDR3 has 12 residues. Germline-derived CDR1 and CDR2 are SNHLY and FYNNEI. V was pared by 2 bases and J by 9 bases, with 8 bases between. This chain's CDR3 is CASSEIAGEQFF. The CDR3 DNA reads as TGTGCCAGCAGTGAAATTGCAGGTGAGCAGTTCTTC.

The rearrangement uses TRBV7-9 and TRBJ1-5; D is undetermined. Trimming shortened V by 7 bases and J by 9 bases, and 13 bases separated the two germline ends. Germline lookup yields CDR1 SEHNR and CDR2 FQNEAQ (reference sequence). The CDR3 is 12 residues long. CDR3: CASTTGVLPQHF. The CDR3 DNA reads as TGTGCCAGCACCACGGGAGTCCTGCCCCAGCATTTT.

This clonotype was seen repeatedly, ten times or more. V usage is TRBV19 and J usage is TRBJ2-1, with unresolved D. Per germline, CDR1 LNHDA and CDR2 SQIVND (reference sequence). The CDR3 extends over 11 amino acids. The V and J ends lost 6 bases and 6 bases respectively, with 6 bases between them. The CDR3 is CASRVLNEQFF. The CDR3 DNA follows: TGTGCCAGTAGGGTGCTCAATGAGCAGTTCTTC.

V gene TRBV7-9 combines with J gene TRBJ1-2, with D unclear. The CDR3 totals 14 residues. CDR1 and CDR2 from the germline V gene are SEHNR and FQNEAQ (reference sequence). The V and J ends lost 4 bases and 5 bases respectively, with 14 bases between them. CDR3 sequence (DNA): TGTGCCAGCAGCTCTGCGACGGGCGGATATGGCTACACCTTC. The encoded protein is CASSSATGGYGYTF.

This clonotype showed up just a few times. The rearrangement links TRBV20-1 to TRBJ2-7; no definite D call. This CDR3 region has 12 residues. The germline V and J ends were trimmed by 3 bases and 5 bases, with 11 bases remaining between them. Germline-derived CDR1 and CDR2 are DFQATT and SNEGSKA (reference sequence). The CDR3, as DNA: TGCAGTGCTAGCCCCGAGGCCCACGAGCAGTACTTC. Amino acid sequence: CSASPEAHEQYF.

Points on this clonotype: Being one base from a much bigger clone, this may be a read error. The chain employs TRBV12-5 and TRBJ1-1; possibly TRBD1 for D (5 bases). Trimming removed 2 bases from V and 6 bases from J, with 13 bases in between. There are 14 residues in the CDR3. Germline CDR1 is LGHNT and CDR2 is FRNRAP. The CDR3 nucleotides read TGTGCTAGTGGTTTGCCTAGGAGGGACGCTGAAGCTTTCTTT. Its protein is CASGLPRRDAEAFF. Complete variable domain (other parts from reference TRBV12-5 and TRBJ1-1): DARVTQTPRHKVTEMGQEVTMRCQPILGHNTVFWYRQTMMQGLELLAYFRNRAPLDDSGMPKDRFSAEMPDATLATLKIQPSEPRDSAVYFCASGLPRRDAEAFFGQGTRLTVV.

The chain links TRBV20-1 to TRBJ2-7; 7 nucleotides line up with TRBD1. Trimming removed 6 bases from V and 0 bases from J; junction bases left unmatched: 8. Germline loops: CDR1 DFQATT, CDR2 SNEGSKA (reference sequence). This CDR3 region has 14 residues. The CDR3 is CSATRTGRSYEQYF. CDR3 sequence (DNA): TGCAGTGCCACGCGGACAGGACGCTCCTACGAGCAGTACTTC.

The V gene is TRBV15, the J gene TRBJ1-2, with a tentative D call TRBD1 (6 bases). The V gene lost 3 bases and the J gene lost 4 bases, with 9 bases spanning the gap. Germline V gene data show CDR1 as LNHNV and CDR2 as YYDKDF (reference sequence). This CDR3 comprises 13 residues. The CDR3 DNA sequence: TGTGCCACCAGCAGCCGACAGGTCTATGGCTACACCTTC. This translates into CATSSRQVYGYTF.

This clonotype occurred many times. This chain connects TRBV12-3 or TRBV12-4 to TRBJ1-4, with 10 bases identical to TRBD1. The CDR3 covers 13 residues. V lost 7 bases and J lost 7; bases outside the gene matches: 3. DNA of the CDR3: TGTGCCAGCACCGGGGACAGGGGTGAAAAACTGTTTTTT. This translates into CASTGDRGEKLFF.

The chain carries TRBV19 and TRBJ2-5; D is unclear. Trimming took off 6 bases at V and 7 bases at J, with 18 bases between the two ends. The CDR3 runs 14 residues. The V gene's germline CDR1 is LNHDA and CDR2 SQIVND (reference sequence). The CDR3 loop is CASSPFGLEGTQYF. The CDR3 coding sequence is TGTGCCAGTAGCCCCTTTGGGCTGGAAGGGACCCAGTACTTC.

The CDR3 sequence is CSVEWAGEGYGYTF. The CDR3 DNA sequence: TGCAGCGTTGAATGGGCGGGAGAGGGGTATGGCTACACCTTC. The chain links TRBV29-1 to TRBJ1-2, with a tentative D call TRBD1 (5 bases). CDR1 and CDR2 (germline): SQVTM, ANQGSEA. With 2 bases removed from V and 5 bases from J, the gap between germline ends came to 15 bases. The CDR3 runs to 14 residues.

CDR3 bases: TGTGCCAGCAGCTTAGACCCGGGACAGGGCTACGAGCAGTACTTC. Translating it yields CASSLDPGQGYEQYF. The rearrangement joins TRBV11-2 to TRBJ2-7; 9 bases agree with TRBD1. Germline V CDR1 and CDR2: SGHAT, FQNNGV. Losses at the gene ends were 0 bases for V and 3 bases for J; bases not matched to a gene: 3. The CDR3 runs 15 residues.

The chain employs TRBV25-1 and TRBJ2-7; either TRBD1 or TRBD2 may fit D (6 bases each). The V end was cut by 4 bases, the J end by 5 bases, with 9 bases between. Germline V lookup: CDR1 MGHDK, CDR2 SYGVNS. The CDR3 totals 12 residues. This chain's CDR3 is CASSVGGHEQYF. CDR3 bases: TGTGCCAGCAGTGTGGGGGGCCACGAGCAGTACTTC.